What follows are 22 T cell receptor beta chains derived from one specimen sequenced in a study of T cells in narcolepsy. Produced via immunoSEQ multiplex PCR; TCRdb's table is partial and in-frame only. This table holds roughly 34,000 clones, under 85% found once. Sequencing used CD45RA- memory CD4+ T cells from PBMCs. Every receptor here comes from a human donor with narcolepsy.

The chain joins TRBV5-4 to TRBJ1-2; D possibly corresponds to TRBD1 (6 bases). This CDR3 has 14 amino acids. Deletions cut 1 base from V and 8 bases from J, with 15 bases between. The V gene's germline CDR1 is SGHNT and CDR2 YYREEE (reference sequence). CDR3 DNA: TGTGCCAGCAGCTTGTTGCCGGGGGCGAACGGCTACACCTTC. This encodes CASSLLPGANGYTF.

The chain joins TRBV4-3 to TRBJ2-3; 9 bases are shared with TRBD2. The CDR3 runs to 16 residues. Trimming at V came to 2 bases and at J to 4 bases, leaving 7 bases not matched to a gene. The germline gives CDR1 LGHNA, CDR2 YSLEER. The CDR3 is CASSQQAGGGADTQYF. The CDR3 region has the DNA TGCGCCAGCAGCCAACAAGCGGGGGGAGGCGCAGATACGCAGTATTTT.

V gene TRBV30 combines with J gene TRBJ1-1, with TRBD1 as a possible D gene (5 bases). V gave up 2 bases and J gave up 1 base, with 8 bases separating them. This CDR3 has 13 amino acids. Germline values: CDR1 GTSNPN, CDR2 SVGIG (reference sequence). DNA for the CDR3: TGTGCCTGGAGTCCTAGGGGGAACACTGAAGCTTTCTTT. Amino acid sequence: CAWSPRGNTEAFF.

The genes are TRBV15 and TRBJ1-1; D uncertain. Germline-derived CDR1 and CDR2 are LNHNV and YYDKDF (reference sequence). The CDR3 length is 14 residues. V dropped 1 base and J dropped 4 bases, with 10 bases sitting between them. The CDR3 here is CATSRVADLTEAFF. Here the CDR3 DNA reads TGTGCCACCAGCAGAGTTGCGGATCTCACTGAAGCTTTCTTT.

The chain has TRBV29-1 and TRBJ1-5; no definite D call. V lost 4 bases and J 5 bases, leaving 9 bases between the germline ends. CDR1 is SQVTM, CDR2 ANQGSEA, per germline. The CDR3 contains 12 residues. The CDR3, as DNA: TGCAGCGTTGTCGGACTTTATCAGCCCCAGCATTTT. This sequence encodes CSVVGLYQPQHF.

The rearrangement uses TRBV5-1 and TRBJ1-3; TRBD1 matches at 10 bases. Looked up from germline, CDR1 is SGHRS and CDR2 is YFSETQ. The CDR3 runs to 17 residues. With 3 bases clipped from V and 0 bases from J, the junction kept 6 bases outside the gene matches. The CDR3 is CASSSGQGGNSGNTIYF. Here the CDR3 DNA reads TGCGCCAGCAGCTCAGGACAGGGGGGAAACTCTGGAAACACCATATATTTT.

The genes are TRBV2 and TRBJ1-4; D is unresolved. V gave up 10 bases and J gave up 8 bases, with 20 bases separating them. This CDR3 has 14 residues. Germline CDR1 is SNHLY and CDR2 is FYNNEI. The CDR3 is CATTSGIPGEKLFF. CDR3 nucleotide sequence: TGTGCCACGACCTCTGGGATTCCGGGAGAAAAACTGTTTTTT. The whole variable domain, filled in from reference TRBV2 and TRBJ1-4, reads EPEVTQTPSHQVTQMGQEVILRCVPISNHLYFYWYRQILGQKVEFLVSFYNNEISEKSEIFDDQFSVERPDGSNFTLKIRSTKLEDSAMYFCATTSGIPGEKLFFGSGTQLSVL.

V gene TRBV6-5 combines with J gene TRBJ2-7; tentatively, D is TRBD1 (5 bases). This CDR3 comprises 13 residues. The V gene's germline CDR1 is MNHEY and CDR2 SVGAGI. V dropped 7 bases and J dropped 1 base, with 11 bases sitting between them. This CDR3 is CASTLAGSYEQYF. The CDR3 coding sequence is TGTGCCAGCACCCTGGCAGGGTCCTACGAGCAGTACTTC.

The rearrangement links TRBV7-3 to TRBJ2-5, with 11 bases aligning to TRBD1. V dropped 5 bases and J dropped 1; count of bases not matched to a gene: 9. This CDR3 is built from 17 residues. Germline CDR1 SGHTA, CDR2 FQGTGA. The CDR3 region has the DNA TGTGCCAGCAGCCAAGGACAGGGGGCAAGGGGCCAAGAGACCCAGTACTTC. This sequence encodes CASSQGQGARGQETQYF.

On this clone: The sample contains more than one DNA sequence encoding this CDR3. The chain employs TRBV6-1 and TRBJ2-7; 11 bases line up with TRBD1. The ends lost 6 bases at V and 3 bases at J; junction bases unmatched: 1. Germline V CDR1 and CDR2: MNHNS, SASEGT. CDR3 size: 13 residues. As DNA, the CDR3 is TGTGCCAGCAGCGGGACAGGGGGCTACGAGCAGTACTTC. The encoded protein is CASSGTGGYEQYF.

This chain joins TRBV2 and TRBJ1-5; D call uncertain. This CDR3 is 14 amino acids long. V was shortened by 3 bases and J by 4 bases, with 10 bases between the two germline ends. The germline V gene has CDR1 SNHLY and CDR2 FYNNEI. The DNA for the CDR3 is TGTGCCAGCAGTGAGCAACACTTAAATCAGCCCCAGCATTTT. Its translation is CASSEQHLNQPQHF. Full variable domain (missing parts from reference TRBV2 and TRBJ1-5): EPEVTQTPSHQVTQMGQEVILRCVPISNHLYFYWYRQILGQKVEFLVSFYNNEISEKSEIFDDQFSVERPDGSNFTLKIRSTKLEDSAMYFCASSEQHLNQPQHFGDGTRLSIL.

The chain couples TRBV6-6 to TRBJ2-7; the D gene could be TRBD1 or TRBD2 (5 bases each). This CDR3 has 16 amino acids. V was clipped by 0 bases and J by 0 bases, with 12 bases between them. CDR1 is MNHNY and CDR2 is SVGAGI in the germline V gene (reference sequence). The CDR3 loop is CASSYSGEMISYEQYF. The CDR3 DNA is TGTGCCAGCAGTTACTCGGGGGAAATGATCTCCTACGAGCAGTACTTC.

The chain employs TRBV29-1 and TRBJ2-3; D not certain. Germline loops: CDR1 SQVTM, CDR2 ANQGSEA. Trimming took off 8 bases at V and 6 bases at J, with 9 bases between the two ends. There are 10 residues in the CDR3. DNA of the CDR3: TGCAGCACCAAACGGGATACGCAGTATTTT. It codes for CSTKRDTQYF.

The chain links TRBV7-8 to TRBJ2-5; no definite D call. The CDR3 runs to 12 residues. V was shortened by 8 bases and J by 4 bases, with 11 bases between the two germline ends. CDR1 SGHVS and CDR2 FQNEAQ come from the germline V gene. The DNA for the CDR3 is TGTGCCAGCGGCCAGAGGAGAGAGACCCAGTACTTC. Translation: CASGQRRETQYF.

This clone appeared a single time. The rearrangement joins TRBV7-2 to TRBJ2-2; 7 bases agree with TRBD1. V gave up 6 bases and J gave up 6 bases; unmatched junction bases: 10. The germline CDR1 and CDR2 sequences are SGHTA and FQGNSA. The CDR3 has 15 residues. For the CDR3, the DNA is TGTGCCAGCAGTTCGGCGACAGGGTGGGCCGGGGAGCTGTTTTTT. It is translated as CASSSATGWAGELFF.

J is TRBJ2-3 and V is TRBV6-1, with unresolved D. Trimming left V 3 bases short and J 2 bases short, with 15 bases between. The CDR3 spans 16 residues. Germline CDR1 is MNHNS and CDR2 is SASEGT. The CDR3 here is CASSDLKIGHTDTQYF. CDR3 DNA: TGTGCCAGCAGTGACCTCAAAATAGGGCACACAGATACGCAGTATTTT.

This clone was detected a few times. The chain has TRBV18 and TRBJ1-2; tentatively, D is TRBD1 (5 bases). The germline V gene encodes CDR1 KGHSH and CDR2 LQKENI. The CDR3 sequence is 18 residues long. V shed 2 bases and J shed 5 bases, with 24 bases lying between them. The CDR3 sequence: CASSPGRGTASAGYGYTF. The CDR3 nucleotides read TGTGCCAGCTCACCAGGACGGGGCACGGCCTCCGCAGGGTATGGCTACACCTTC.

The chain joins TRBV6-6 to TRBJ1-6; 8 bases map to TRBD1. This CDR3 has 14 amino acids. CDR1 is MNHNY, CDR2 SVGAGI, per germline (reference sequence). After removal of 6 bases from V and 10 bases from J, the junction contained 8 bases not matched to a gene. CDR3 sequence reads: CASRLTQGESPLHF. Here the CDR3 DNA reads TGTGCCAGCAGATTAACACAGGGGGAATCACCCCTCCACTTT.

V usage is TRBV7-2 and J usage is TRBJ2-3; D remains unclear. The CDR3 runs 12 residues. Per the germline V gene, CDR1 is SGHTA and CDR2 is FQGNSA. Between the trimmed V and J ends, which lost 5 bases and 5 bases, there was a span of 8 bases. The CDR3: CASSHYGDTQYF. DNA for the CDR3: TGTGCCAGCAGCCACTACGGAGATACGCAGTATTTT.

The chain employs TRBV5-4 and TRBJ2-3; 12 bases are shared with TRBD2. The CDR3 covers 18 residues. After removal of 4 bases from V and 4 bases from J, the junction contained 13 bases not matched to a gene. Germline lookup yields CDR1 SGHNT and CDR2 YYREEE (reference sequence). CDR3 coding DNA: TGTGCCAGCAGCCCCCACCCCCCTAGCGGGGGGGCGGCAGATACGCAGTATTTT. Translation: CASSPHPPSGGAADTQYF. The entire variable domain, with the rest obtained from reference TRBV5-4 and TRBJ2-3, is as follows: ETGVTQSPTHLIKTRGQQVTLRCSSQSGHNTVSWYQQALGQGPQFIFQYYREEENGRGNFPPRFSGLQFPNYSSELNVNALELDDSALYLCASSPHPPSGGAADTQYFGPGTRLTVL.

This sequence joins TRBV7-2 and TRBJ2-2; D possibly uses TRBD1 or TRBD2 (5 bases each). Trimming took off 6 bases at V and 6 bases at J, with 17 bases between the two ends. The CDR3 length is 15 residues. Looked up from germline, CDR1 is SGHTA and CDR2 is FQGNSA. The CDR3 nucleotides read TGTGCCAGCAGATTCGGGGCAGGGTATTCCGGGGAGCTGTTTTTT. This codes for CASRFGAGYSGELFF.

The chain employs TRBV11-1 and TRBJ1-1; 9 bases fit TRBD1. Germline V CDR1 and CDR2: SGHAT, FQDESV (reference sequence). The V and J ends lost 3 bases and 5 bases, in that order; junction bases with no gene match: 4. The CDR3 is 14 residues long. As DNA, the CDR3 is TGTGCCAGCAGCTTCCGGACAGGGGCAACTGAAGCTTTCTTT. It encodes CASSFRTGATEAFF.